This record looks at one T cell receptor beta chain sequence and its context. In the source study's methods: Amplification of reference gene primers was used by the study to estimate nucleated cell counts. Measured with immunoSEQ multiplex PCR; TCRdb has only the in-frame clones, and not every one. The V and J calls and the clone size are those of that table, but D and trimming were determined from the DNA. The table includes over 150,000 clones, approximately 87% detected once. The V gene's germline CDR1 is SGHTA and CDR2 FQGTGA. The ends were cut back, 2 bases at V and 7 bases at J, with 11 bases in the middle. The CDR3 length is 13 residues. The Seattle patients joined while their infection was active and were tracked longitudinally afterward. The data stem from a study of blood T cell repertoires in COVID-19. Study as a whole: Acute and convalescent COVID-19 specimens originated in the United States, Italy and Spain. In each case, the material was cDNA or gDNA derived from T cells, B-cell-depleted T cells, or PBMCs.

The TCR comes from a woman in her 70s with COVID-19, enrolled during active disease. Material: peripheral blood. V is TRBV7-3 and J is TRBJ1-2; tentatively, D is TRBD1 (5 bases). DNA for the CDR3: TGTGCCAGCAGCTTAGGTCGGCAGGGTGGCTACACCTTC. Its protein is CASSLGRQGGYTF.